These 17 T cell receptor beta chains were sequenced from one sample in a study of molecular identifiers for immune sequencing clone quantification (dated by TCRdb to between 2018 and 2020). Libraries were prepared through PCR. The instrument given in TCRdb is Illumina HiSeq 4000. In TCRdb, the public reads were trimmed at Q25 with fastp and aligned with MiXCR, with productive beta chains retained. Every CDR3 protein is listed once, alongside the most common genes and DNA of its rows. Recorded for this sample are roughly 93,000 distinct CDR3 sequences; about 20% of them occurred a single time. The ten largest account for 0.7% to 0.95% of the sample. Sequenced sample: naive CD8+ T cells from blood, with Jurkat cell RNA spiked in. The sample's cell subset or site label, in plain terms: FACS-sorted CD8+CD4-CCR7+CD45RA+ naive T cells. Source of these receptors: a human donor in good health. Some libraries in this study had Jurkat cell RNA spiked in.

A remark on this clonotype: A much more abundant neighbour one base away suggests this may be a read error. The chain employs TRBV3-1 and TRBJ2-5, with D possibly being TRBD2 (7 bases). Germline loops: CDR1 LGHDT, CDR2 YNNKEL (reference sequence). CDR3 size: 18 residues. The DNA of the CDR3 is TGTGCCAGCACCCCAGGATTACCTCGCGGGGGCGGACGAGAGACCAAGTACTTC. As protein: CASTPGLPRGGGRETKYF.

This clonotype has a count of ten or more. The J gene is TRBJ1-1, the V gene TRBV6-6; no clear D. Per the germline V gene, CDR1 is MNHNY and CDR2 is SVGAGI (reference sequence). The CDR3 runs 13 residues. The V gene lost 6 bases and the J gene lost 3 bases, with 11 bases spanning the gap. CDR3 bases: TGTGCCAGCAGACCGAATCGGTACACTGAAGCTTTCTTT. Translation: CASRPNRYTEAFF.

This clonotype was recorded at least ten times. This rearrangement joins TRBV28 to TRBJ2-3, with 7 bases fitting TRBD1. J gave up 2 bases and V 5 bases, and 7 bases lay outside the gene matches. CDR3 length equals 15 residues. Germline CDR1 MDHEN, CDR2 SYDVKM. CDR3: CASSMRTGFTDTQYF. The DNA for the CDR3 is TGTGCCAGCAGTATGAGGACAGGCTTCACAGATACGCAGTATTTT.

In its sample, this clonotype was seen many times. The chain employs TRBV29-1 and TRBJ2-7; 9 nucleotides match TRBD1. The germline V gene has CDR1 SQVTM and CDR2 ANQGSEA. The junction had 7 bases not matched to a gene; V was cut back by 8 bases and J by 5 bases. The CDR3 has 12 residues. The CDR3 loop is CSTRDRVDEQYF. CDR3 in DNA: TGCAGCACCAGGGACAGGGTGGACGAGCAGTACTTC.

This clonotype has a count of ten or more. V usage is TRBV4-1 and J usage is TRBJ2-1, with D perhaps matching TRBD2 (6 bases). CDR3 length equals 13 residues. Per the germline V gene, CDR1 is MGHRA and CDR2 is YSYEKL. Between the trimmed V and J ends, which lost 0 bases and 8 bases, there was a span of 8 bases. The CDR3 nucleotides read TGCGCCAGCAGCCAAGATCCGGGGGATGAGCAGTTCTTC. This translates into CASSQDPGDEQFF.

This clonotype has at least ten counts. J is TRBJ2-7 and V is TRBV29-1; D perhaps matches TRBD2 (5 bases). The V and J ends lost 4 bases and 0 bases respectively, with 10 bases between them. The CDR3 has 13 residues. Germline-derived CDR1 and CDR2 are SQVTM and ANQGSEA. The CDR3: CSVGPEDSYEQYF. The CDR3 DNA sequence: TGCAGCGTTGGACCGGAGGACTCCTACGAGCAGTACTTC.

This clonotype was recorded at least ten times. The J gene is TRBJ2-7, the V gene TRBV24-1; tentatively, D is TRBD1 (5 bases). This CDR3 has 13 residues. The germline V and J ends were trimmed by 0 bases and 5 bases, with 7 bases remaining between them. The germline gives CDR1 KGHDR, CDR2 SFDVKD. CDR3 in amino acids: CATSDLGADEQYF. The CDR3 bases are TGTGCCACCAGTGATTTGGGGGCGGACGAGCAGTACTTC.

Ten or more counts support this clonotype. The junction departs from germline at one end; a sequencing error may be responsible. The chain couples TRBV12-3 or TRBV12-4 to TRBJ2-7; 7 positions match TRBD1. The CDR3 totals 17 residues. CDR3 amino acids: CASRSRDSKLDSDEQYF. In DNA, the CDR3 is TGTGCCAGCAGGTCCCGGGACAGTAAACTAGACTCCGACGAGCAGTACTTC.

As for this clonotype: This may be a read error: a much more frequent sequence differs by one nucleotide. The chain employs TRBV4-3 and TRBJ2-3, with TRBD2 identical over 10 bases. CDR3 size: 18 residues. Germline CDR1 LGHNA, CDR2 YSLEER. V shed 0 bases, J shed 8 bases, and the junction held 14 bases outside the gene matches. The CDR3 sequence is CASSQEWSLAGVEGTQYF. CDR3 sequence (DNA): TGCGCCAGCAGCCAAGAATGGTCCCTAGCGGGAGTAGAAGGTACGCAGTATTTT.

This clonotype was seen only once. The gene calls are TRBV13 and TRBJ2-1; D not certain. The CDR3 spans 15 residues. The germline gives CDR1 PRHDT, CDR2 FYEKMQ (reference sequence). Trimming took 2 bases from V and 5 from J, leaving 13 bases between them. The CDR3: CASSLQAYEDNEQFF. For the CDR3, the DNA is TGTGCCAGCAGCTTACAAGCGTATGAAGACAATGAGCAGTTCTTC.

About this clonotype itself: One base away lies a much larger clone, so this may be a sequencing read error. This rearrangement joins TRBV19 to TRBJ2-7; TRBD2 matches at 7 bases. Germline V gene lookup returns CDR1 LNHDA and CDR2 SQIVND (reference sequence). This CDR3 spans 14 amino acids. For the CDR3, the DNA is TGTGCCAGTAGTGGACTTGCGGGAGTCCACGATCAGTACTTC. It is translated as CASSGLAGVHDQYF.

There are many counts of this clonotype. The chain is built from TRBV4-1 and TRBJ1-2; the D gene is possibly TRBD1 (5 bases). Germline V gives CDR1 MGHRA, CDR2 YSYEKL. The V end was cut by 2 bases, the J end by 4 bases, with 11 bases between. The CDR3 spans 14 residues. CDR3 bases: TGCGCCAGCAGCCAATGGACAATTGGCTATGGCTACACCTTC. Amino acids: CASSQWTIGYGYTF.

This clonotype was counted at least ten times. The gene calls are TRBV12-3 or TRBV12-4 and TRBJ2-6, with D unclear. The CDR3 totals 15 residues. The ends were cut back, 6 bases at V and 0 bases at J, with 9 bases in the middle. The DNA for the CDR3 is TGTGCCAGCAGGGTGGGTCACTCTGGGGCCAACGTCCTGACTTTC. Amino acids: CASRVGHSGANVLTF.

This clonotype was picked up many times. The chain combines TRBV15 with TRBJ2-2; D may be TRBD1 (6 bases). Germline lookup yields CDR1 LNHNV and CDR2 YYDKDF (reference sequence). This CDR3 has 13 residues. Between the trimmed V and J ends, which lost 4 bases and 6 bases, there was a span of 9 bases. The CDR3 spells CATSTKGAGELFF. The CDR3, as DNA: TGTGCCACCAGCACAAAGGGGGCCGGGGAGCTGTTTTTT.

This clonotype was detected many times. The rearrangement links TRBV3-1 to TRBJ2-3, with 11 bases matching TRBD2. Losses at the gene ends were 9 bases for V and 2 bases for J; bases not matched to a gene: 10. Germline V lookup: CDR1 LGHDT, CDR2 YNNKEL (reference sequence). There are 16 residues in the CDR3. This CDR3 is CASEGGTSGYTDTQYF. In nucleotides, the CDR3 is TGTGCCAGTGAGGGGGGGACTAGCGGATACACAGATACGCAGTATTTT.

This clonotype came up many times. The CDR3 loop reads CASSYSRDRGYSSYEQYF. In DNA form, the CDR3 reads TGTGCCAGCAGTTACTCCCGGGACAGGGGGTATAGCTCCTACGAGCAGTACTTC. This chain connects TRBV6-5 to TRBJ2-7; TRBD1 matches at 11 bases. The germline V gene encodes CDR1 MNHEY and CDR2 SVGAGI. The CDR3 has 18 residues. After removal of 0 bases from V and 0 bases from J, the junction contained 7 bases not matched to a gene.

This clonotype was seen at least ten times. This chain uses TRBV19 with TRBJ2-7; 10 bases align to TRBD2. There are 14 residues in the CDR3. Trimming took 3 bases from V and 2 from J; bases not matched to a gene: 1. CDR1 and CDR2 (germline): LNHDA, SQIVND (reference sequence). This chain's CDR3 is CASSILAGAYEQYF. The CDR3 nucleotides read TGTGCCAGTAGTATCCTAGCGGGAGCCTACGAGCAGTACTTC.